The rows below give T cell receptor beta chains drawn from one sample of a study of shared clonotypes between healthy human individuals. Sequencing used immunoSEQ multiplex PCR; TCRdb keeps in-frame clones, though not all of them. Of 2,500,000 or so clones listed, approximately 94% were seen once; the top ten hold 0.36%. Source material: naive CD4+ T cells from PBMCs. Receptor source: a man aged 18 to 29 in good health. Some clones in this sample may be carry-over from other donors' samples. The CDR3 runs from the conserved cysteine through the conserved F or W.

j_call,v_call,cdr3_aa
TRBJ1-1,TRBV19,CASSYLGGGGAFF
TRBJ2-1,TRBV5-1,CASSLQDTNEQFF
TRBJ2-3,TRBV7-2,CASTPLRIADTQYF
TRBJ2-3,TRBV11-1,CASSAVGQQTDTQYF
TRBJ1-2,TRBV9,CASSLLEGLGGYTF
TRBJ1-4,TRBV28,CASSQGAEGEKLFF
TRBJ2-1,TRBV6-1,CASRGYSYYNEQFF
TRBJ2-5,TRBV4-3,CASSQGPGGRETQYF
TRBJ1-3,TRBV18,CASSSTRDRGAGNTIYF
TRBJ1-4,TRBV28,CASSTTGDEKLFF
TRBJ2-4,TRBV5-4,CASSPRQGAKNIQYF
TRBJ2-1,TRBV5-4,CASSPGGRGINEQFF
TRBJ1-1,TRBV4-3,CASSQDGQANTEAFF
TRBJ1-1,TRBV25-1,CASSGFRAFF
TRBJ2-1,TRBV4-1,CASSSPTSGRYNEQFF
TRBJ2-6,TRBV29-1,CSASGDSGANVLTF
TRBJ2-4,TRBV28,CASSRMGGLAKNIQYF
TRBJ2-1,TRBV7-9,CASSFFIFTDYNEQFF
TRBJ2-5,TRBV28,CASSLETLPGETQYF
TRBJ2-3,TRBV9,CASSPQPSGSTDTQYF